Presented here are 30 T cell receptor beta chains from one specimen sequenced in a study of cytomegalovirus exposure and HLA in healthy donors. The PCR had 60 Vbeta and 13 Jbeta primers. Measured with immunoSEQ multiplex PCR; TCRdb has only the in-frame clones, and not every one. Here the sample spans about 120,000 clones, about 74% being singletons. Material: PBMCs. Receptors were obtained from a woman between 40 and 55 years old in good health and CMV-seropositive.

The rearrangement links TRBV15 to TRBJ1-2; 7 nucleotides agree with TRBD1. There are 15 residues in the CDR3. Germline CDR1 is LNHNV and CDR2 is YYDKDF (reference sequence). V shed 0 bases, J shed 1 base, and the junction held 2 bases outside the gene matches. The CDR3 sequence: CATSRERGRNYGYTF. The DNA of the CDR3 is TGTGCCACCAGCAGAGAAAGGGGGCGTAACTATGGCTACACCTTC.

A word on this clone: One junction end disagrees with the germline gene, perhaps due to a read error. CDR3 DNA sequence: TGTGCCAGCAGCCAGGGGGCTAGGAACGCTGAAGCTTTCTTT. It translates to CASSQGARNAEAFF. The chain couples TRBV11-2 to TRBJ1-1, with 8 bases lining up with TRBD1. The CDR3 has 14 residues. The germline V gene has CDR1 SGHAT and CDR2 FQNNGV.

The chain carries TRBV10-2 and TRBJ2-3; D uncertain. CDR1 and CDR2 (germline): WSHSY, SAAADI. V lost 3 bases and J 1 base, leaving 5 bases between the germline ends. The CDR3 totals 13 residues. The DNA of the CDR3 is TGCGCCAGCAGTGATCTTGGCACAGATACGCAGTATTTT. Translated: CASSDLGTDTQYF.

The chain joins TRBV5-4 to TRBJ2-5, with 11 bases identical to TRBD1. Germline V gene data show CDR1 as SGHNT and CDR2 as YYREEE (reference sequence). With 5 bases clipped from V and 2 bases from J, the junction kept 8 bases outside the gene matches. The CDR3 is made up of 16 amino acids. The CDR3 is CASRRNRDRGQETQYF. The DNA for the CDR3 is TGTGCCAGCAGAAGGAACCGGGACAGGGGGCAAGAGACCCAGTACTTC. Full variable domain (rest looked up from reference TRBV5-4 and TRBJ2-5): ETGVTQSPTHLIKTRGQQVTLRCSSQSGHNTVSWYQQALGQGPQFIFQYYREEENGRGNFPPRFSGLQFPNYSSELNVNALELDDSALYLCASRRNRDRGQETQYFGPGTRLLVL.

The chain joins TRBV7-2 to TRBJ2-3; 12 bases match TRBD1. From germline, CDR1 is SGHTA and CDR2 FQGNSA. J was trimmed by 5 bases and V by 4 bases; bases with no gene match: 7. The CDR3 is 16 amino acids. Here the CDR3 reads CASSSLGTGGVDTQYF. The CDR3 region has the DNA TGTGCCAGCAGCTCACTCGGGACAGGGGGCGTAGATACGCAGTATTTT. Full variable domain (missing parts from reference TRBV7-2 and TRBJ2-3): GAGVSQSPSNKVTEKGKDVELRCDPISGHTALYWYRQSLGQGLEFLIYFQGNSAPDKSGLPSDRFSAERTGGSVSTLTIQRTQQEDSAVYLCASSSLGTGGVDTQYFGPGTRLTVL.

The chain links TRBV2 to TRBJ1-5; 9 nucleotides match TRBD1. J lost 2 bases, V lost 6 bases, and 5 bases had no gene match. Germline CDR1 is SNHLY and CDR2 is FYNNEI. CDR3 length: 15 amino acids. The CDR3 reads CASRTGGAGNQPQHF. In DNA, the CDR3 is TGTGCCAGCAGAACAGGGGGCGCCGGCAATCAGCCCCAGCATTTT.

The V call is TRBV4-1, the J call TRBJ2-5; D is possibly TRBD2 (7 bases). V gave up 0 bases and J gave up 4 bases, with 18 bases separating them. The CDR3 consists of 17 residues. Germline CDR1 reads MGHRA; CDR2 reads YSYEKL. CDR3 residues: CASSQEGGGGAGETQYF. For the CDR3, the DNA is TGCGCCAGCAGCCAAGAAGGAGGAGGGGGGGCAGGAGAGACCCAGTACTTC.

The chain has TRBV5-1 and TRBJ2-5; D gene unclear. This CDR3 is 13 amino acids long. V was pared by 2 bases and J by 1 base, with 6 bases between. The germline gives CDR1 SGHRS, CDR2 YFSETQ. The CDR3 sequence: CASSFGGQETQYF. The CDR3 bases are TGCGCCAGCAGCTTTGGCGGCCAAGAGACCCAGTACTTC.

V is TRBV27 and J is TRBJ2-7; D is perhaps TRBD2 (6 bases). CDR3 length equals 16 residues. The ends were cut back, 0 bases at V and 7 bases at J, with 19 bases in the middle. In germline, CDR1 is MNHEY, CDR2 SMNVEV (reference sequence). Here the CDR3 DNA reads TGTGCCAGCAGTTTATCCGGGGCGCGGGGCGCGCATGAGCAGTACTTC. As protein: CASSLSGARGAHEQYF.

Note on this clone: This sample includes further DNA sequences coding for the same CDR3. The chain joins TRBV29-1 to TRBJ2-1, with D possibly being TRBD2 (7 bases). Germline V gene sequence: CDR1 SQVTM, CDR2 ANQGSEA. V was shortened by 6 bases and J by 8 bases, with 20 bases between the two germline ends. The CDR3 is made up of 14 amino acids. In nucleotides, the CDR3 is TGCAGCGTGGGAGGGGGTCGGGGTGGGGATGAGCAGTTCTTC. This translates into CSVGGGRGGDEQFF.

This chain uses TRBV29-1 with TRBJ1-2; 10 bases map to TRBD1. Germline CDR1 is SQVTM and CDR2 is ANQGSEA. Trimming at V came to 4 bases and at J to 7 bases, leaving 15 bases not matched to a gene. The CDR3 consists of 16 residues. CDR3 in DNA: TGCAGCGTTGTCGATGTACCCGGGACAGGGGTCCTTGGCTACACCTTC. Protein sequence: CSVVDVPGTGVLGYTF.

This chain joins TRBV5-6 and TRBJ1-2; 7 bases agree with TRBD1. From germline, CDR1 is SGHDT and CDR2 YYEEEE. The J segment lost 3 bases and the V segment lost 2 bases, leaving 4 bases of the junction unmatched. The length of the CDR3 is 14 residues. The CDR3 loop reads CASSLLGQDYGYTF. The CDR3 DNA sequence: TGTGCCAGCAGCTTATTAGGACAGGACTATGGCTACACCTTC.

This rearrangement joins TRBV7-2 to TRBJ1-2, with a tentative D call TRBD1 (5 bases). Germline V gene data show CDR1 as SGHTA and CDR2 as FQGNSA. The CDR3 extends over 13 amino acids. Trimming pared 2 bases from V and 8 bases from J, leaving 12 bases between. This CDR3 is CASSLSWGKGYTF. The CDR3 DNA reads as TGTGCCAGCAGCTTAAGCTGGGGCAAGGGCTACACCTTC.

The genes are TRBV7-2 and TRBJ2-3, with D perhaps matching TRBD2 (5 bases). Germline CDR1 and CDR2: SGHTA and FQGNSA. This CDR3 comprises 16 residues. The ends were cut back, 1 base at V and 0 bases at J, with 11 bases in the middle. The CDR3 DNA follows: TGTGCCAGCAGCTTAGACGGGGATCCTAGCACAGATACGCAGTATTTT. It translates to CASSLDGDPSTDTQYF.

The chain combines TRBV12-2 with TRBJ2-7; the table assigns TRBD2, which was not confirmed against the DNA. TRBV12-2 is assigned pseudogene status. This CDR3 is 13 amino acids long. CDR3 residues: CASRLALSGGPYF. The CDR3 DNA follows: TGTGCAAGTCGCTTAGCGCTTAGCGGGGGCCCGTACTTC.

The gene calls are TRBV4-1 and TRBJ2-1; 12 bases are shared with TRBD2. The CDR3 consists of 16 residues. Per the germline V gene, CDR1 is MGHRA and CDR2 is YSYEKL. V lost 4 bases, J lost 7 bases, and 8 bases stayed unmatched. The CDR3 coding sequence is TGCGCCAGCAGCCCCATACTAGCGGGGGGTGGGAATGAGCAGTTCTTC. Protein: CASSPILAGGGNEQFF.

The rearrangement links TRBV11-3 to TRBJ1-1; perhaps TRBD1 as D (6 bases). Germline V gives CDR1 SGHNT, CDR2 YENEEA. The CDR3 sequence is 13 residues long. The V and J ends lost 5 bases and 6 bases respectively, with 13 bases between them. CDR3 sequence (DNA): TGTGCCAGCAGCGCAAACAGGGACGCTGAAGCTTTCTTT. This encodes CASSANRDAEAFF.

With respect to this clone: Likely a read error: the CDR3 ends without its conserved phenylalanine or tryptophan. The J gene is TRBJ1-1, the V gene TRBV7-3, with 7 bases fitting TRBD1. The CDR3 loop spans 15 amino acids. Looked up from germline, CDR1 is SGHTA and CDR2 is FQGTGA. V dropped 0 bases and J dropped 1; count of bases not matched to a gene: 2. CDR3: CASSLTTGKNTEAFS. CDR3 in DNA: TGTGCCAGCAGCTTAACGACAGGGAAGAACACTGAAGCTTTCTCT.

This clone was detected only a few times. The V call is TRBV10-2, the J call TRBJ1-5; D ambiguous. This CDR3 contains 13 residues. With 4 bases removed from V and 4 bases from J, the gap between germline ends came to 8 bases. CDR1 WSHSY and CDR2 SAAADI come from the germline V gene. The CDR3 sequence: CASSVSQNQPQHF. CDR3 coding DNA: TGCGCCAGCAGTGTGTCCCAGAATCAGCCCCAGCATTTT.

The rearrangement links TRBV5-5 to TRBJ1-2, with D possibly TRBD1 on 6 matching bases. Germline-derived CDR1 and CDR2 are SGHKS and YYEKEE (reference sequence). V was trimmed by 4 bases and J by 3 bases, leaving 16 bases between them. The CDR3 is made up of 15 amino acids. In nucleotides, the CDR3 is TGTGCCAGCAGCCTAACAGGGCAGGGTGACTATGGCTACACCTTC. Its translation is CASSLTGQGDYGYTF.

The chain is built from TRBV7-9 and TRBJ2-2, with D hard to call. Per the germline V gene, CDR1 is SEHNR and CDR2 is FQNEAQ (reference sequence). V lost 3 bases to trimming and J lost 3 bases, with 5 bases between them. The CDR3 covers 13 residues. This CDR3 reads CASSFRDTGELFF. The CDR3, as DNA: TGTGCCAGCAGCTTCCGAGACACCGGGGAGCTGTTTTTT.

This sequence joins TRBV6-5 and TRBJ1-2, with TRBD1 matching over 9 bases. The CDR3 runs to 14 residues. The germline V gene encodes CDR1 MNHEY and CDR2 SVGAGI. V lost 6 bases, J lost 3 bases, and 5 bases stayed unmatched. The CDR3 spells CASRPTGGDYGYTF. The CDR3, as DNA: TGTGCCAGCAGACCGACAGGGGGGGACTATGGCTACACCTTC.

V gene TRBV30 combines with J gene TRBJ2-7; TRBD1 aligns across 9 bases. Unmatched junction bases numbered 17, after V lost 5 bases and J lost 6 bases. The CDR3 length is 16 residues. CDR1 GTSNPN and CDR2 SVGIG come from the germline V gene (reference sequence). CDR3 sequence reads: CAWRGQGSSGWGEQYF. Written as DNA, the CDR3 is TGTGCCTGGCGGGGACAGGGAAGTTCCGGGTGGGGCGAGCAGTACTTC.

This clone showed up just a few times. The chain recombines TRBV5-4 with TRBJ2-1, with TRBD2 as a possible D gene (5 bases). CDR1 and CDR2 (germline): SGHNT, YYREEE (reference sequence). This CDR3 has 13 residues. Trimming pared 2 bases from V and 3 bases from J, leaving 6 bases between. This CDR3 is CASSFGVYNEQFF. The CDR3 DNA is TGTGCCAGCAGCTTCGGGGTCTACAATGAGCAGTTCTTC.

This chain links TRBV6-5 with TRBJ2-2; a weak D match, TRBD2 (5 bases). CDR1 is MNHEY and CDR2 is SVGAGI in the germline V gene. Trimming pared 6 bases from V and 0 bases from J, leaving 8 bases between. The CDR3 has 14 amino acids. The DNA for the CDR3 is TGTGCCAGCAGGCCCGGGACGAACACCGGGGAGCTGTTTTTT. This encodes CASRPGTNTGELFF.

Here the CDR3 DNA reads TGTGCCAGTAGCCTGGGGACTTCCTACGAGCAGTACTTC. The encoded protein is CASSLGTSYEQYF. This chain connects TRBV19 to TRBJ2-7; TRBD2 might be the D (6 bases). Trimming pared 6 bases from V and 1 base from J, leaving 10 bases between. Germline values: CDR1 LNHDA, CDR2 SQIVND (reference sequence). The CDR3 spans 13 residues.

This rearrangement joins TRBV11-2 to TRBJ1-4; a weak D match, TRBD1 (5 bases). The CDR3 loop spans 15 amino acids. Germline loops: CDR1 SGHAT, CDR2 FQNNGV. V was trimmed by 2 bases and J by 2 bases, leaving 9 bases between them. As DNA, the CDR3 is TGTGCCAGCAGCTTATCTTACAGGACTAATGAAAAACTGTTTTTT. Encoded protein: CASSLSYRTNEKLFF.

This clone has just one count. V is TRBV27 and J is TRBJ1-2; tentative D call: TRBD1 (5 bases). The germline V gene has CDR1 MNHEY and CDR2 SMNVEV (reference sequence). V lost 0 bases, J lost 3 bases, and 5 bases lay in between. The CDR3 totals 13 residues. CDR3 coding DNA: TGTGCCAGCAGTTTATCAGGGGACTATGGCTACACCTTC. The encoded protein is CASSLSGDYGYTF.

V is TRBV6-5 and J is TRBJ2-5; 13 nucleotides line up with TRBD2. CDR3 length equals 16 residues. V gave up 2 bases and J gave up 2 bases; unmatched junction bases: 2. Germline-derived CDR1 and CDR2 are MNHEY and SVGAGI. The CDR3 region is CASSYGTSGDQETQYF. As DNA, the CDR3 is TGTGCCAGCAGTTACGGGACTAGCGGGGATCAAGAGACCCAGTACTTC.

This rearrangement joins TRBV15 to TRBJ2-1, with 13 bases fitting TRBD2. There are 18 residues in the CDR3. Unmatched junction bases numbered 8, after V lost 1 base and J lost 5 bases. Germline V CDR1 and CDR2: LNHNV, YYDKDF (reference sequence). CDR3 in amino acids: CATSRAALAGGPHNEQFF. Here the CDR3 DNA reads TGTGCCACCAGCAGAGCCGCACTAGCGGGAGGGCCCCACAATGAGCAGTTCTTC.